A selection of T cell receptor beta chains follows, all from one sample in a study of cytomegalovirus exposure and HLA in healthy donors. Profiling relied on immunoSEQ multiplex PCR, and the TCRdb table lists in-frame clones only, not all of them. The sample consists of around 100,000 clones, about 74% of them appearing once. Sequences were obtained from PBMCs. The receptor set was obtained from a male donor in good health and CMV-seropositive. CDR3s include the opening cysteine and the closing phenylalanine or tryptophan. The D gene is left open where the match is weak. Clone size is not always given. Where it is, it says once, few, many or a class for expanded clones.

abundance: NA
d_gene: TRBD2
v_gene: TRBV7-2
j_gene: TRBJ2-3
CDR3aa: CASSLVRGRATDTQYF

abundance: NA
d_gene: TRBD1
v_gene: TRBV7-2
j_gene: TRBJ2-1
CDR3aa: CASSSSGQGGNEQFF

abundance: NA
d_gene: TRBD2
v_gene: TRBV11-2
j_gene: TRBJ2-2
CDR3aa: CASSLDMRERRPTGELFF

abundance: NA
d_gene: NA
v_gene: TRBV27
j_gene: TRBJ2-3
CDR3aa: CASSSSRGLGTDTQYF

abundance: NA
d_gene: NA
v_gene: TRBV18
j_gene: TRBJ1-4
CDR3aa: CASSVNSNNEKLFF

abundance: NA
d_gene: TRBD2
v_gene: TRBV7-2
j_gene: TRBJ2-7
CDR3aa: CASSSERTLAEVYEQYF

abundance: NA
d_gene: NA
v_gene: TRBV9
j_gene: TRBJ2-7
CDR3aa: CASIPGEGSYEQYF

abundance: NA
d_gene: NA
v_gene: TRBV7-8
j_gene: TRBJ2-6
CDR3aa: CASSYRFGGANVLTF

abundance: few
d_gene: NA
v_gene: TRBV6-6
j_gene: TRBJ1-1
CDR3aa: CASSYPTGTEAFF

abundance: NA
d_gene: NA
v_gene: TRBV27
j_gene: TRBJ1-5
CDR3aa: CASSPRGRSNQPQHF

abundance: NA
d_gene: NA
v_gene: TRBV19
j_gene: TRBJ1-2
CDR3aa: CASNSGSAGDYGYTF

abundance: few
d_gene: NA
v_gene: TRBV6-5
j_gene: TRBJ2-7
CDR3aa: CASSYRPAGSYEQYF

abundance: NA
d_gene: TRBD2
v_gene: TRBV13
j_gene: TRBJ2-3
CDR3aa: CASRDPSGRAGDTQYF

abundance: NA
d_gene: TRBD1
v_gene: TRBV6-4
j_gene: TRBJ2-7
CDR3aa: CASTVRDRSSYEQYF

abundance: NA
d_gene: TRBD2
v_gene: TRBV6-1
j_gene: NA
CDR3aa: CASSLGLALSYEQYF

abundance: NA
d_gene: TRBD1
v_gene: TRBV7-8
j_gene: TRBJ1-2
CDR3aa: CASSLGGAFGYTF

abundance: NA
d_gene: TRBD2
v_gene: TRBV30
j_gene: TRBJ2-3
CDR3aa: CAWSVLGGFTDTQYF

abundance: NA
d_gene: NA
v_gene: TRBV6-5
j_gene: TRBJ1-1
CDR3aa: CASSGGGGRTEAFF

abundance: NA
d_gene: NA
v_gene: TRBV15
j_gene: TRBJ2-1
CDR3aa: CATSRVLGSVRNEQFF

abundance: few
d_gene: TRBD2
v_gene: TRBV4-3
j_gene: TRBJ2-5
CDR3aa: CASSQDSAGALETQYF

abundance: NA
d_gene: TRBD1
v_gene: TRBV15
j_gene: TRBJ2-3
CDR3aa: CATSTRRGTGWDTQYF

abundance: NA
d_gene: NA
v_gene: TRBV5-6
j_gene: TRBJ2-6
CDR3aa: CASSWTFSGANVLTF

abundance: NA
d_gene: TRBD2
v_gene: TRBV7-2
j_gene: TRBJ2-7
CDR3aa: CASSPTSGRLNEQYF

abundance: once
d_gene: NA
v_gene: TRBV19
j_gene: TRBJ1-4
CDR3aa: CASSISGGLEKLFF

abundance: NA
d_gene: NA
v_gene: TRBV5-6
j_gene: TRBJ2-1
CDR3aa: CASSERYNEQFF

abundance: NA
d_gene: TRBD2
v_gene: TRBV5-4
j_gene: TRBJ2-1
CDR3aa: CASSPGLASHEQFF

abundance: NA
d_gene: NA
v_gene: TRBV21-1
j_gene: TRBJ2-6
CDR3aa: CASSNTPGREGSGANVLTF

abundance: few
d_gene: NA
v_gene: TRBV4-3
j_gene: TRBJ2-7
CDR3aa: CASSQLAGASEQYF

abundance: NA
d_gene: TRBD1
v_gene: TRBV5-1
j_gene: TRBJ2-7
CDR3aa: CASSLAYPGQADEQYF

abundance: NA
d_gene: NA
v_gene: TRBV7-2
j_gene: TRBJ1-2
CDR3aa: CASSYDRNYGYTF

abundance: NA
d_gene: NA
v_gene: TRBV6-4
j_gene: TRBJ2-2
CDR3aa: CASSDGSTGELFF

abundance: NA
d_gene: TRBD1
v_gene: TRBV6-1
j_gene: TRBJ2-7
CDR3aa: CASSETGQDVEQYF

abundance: NA
d_gene: TRBD1
v_gene: TRBV7-8
j_gene: TRBJ1-2
CDR3aa: CASSIDSGGNYGYTF

abundance: NA
d_gene: NA
v_gene: TRBV19
j_gene: TRBJ2-7
CDR3aa: CASSIREGSRHEQYF

abundance: NA
d_gene: NA
v_gene: TRBV7-6
j_gene: TRBJ2-1
CDR3aa: CASSLARGEEPSYNEQFF

abundance: NA
d_gene: TRBD2
v_gene: TRBV29-1
j_gene: TRBJ2-3
CDR3aa: CSVEDRAGGRTDTQYF

abundance: NA
d_gene: NA
v_gene: TRBV10-3
j_gene: TRBJ2-6
CDR3aa: CAISDGGRSGANVLTF

abundance: NA
d_gene: TRBD2
v_gene: TRBV10-3
j_gene: TRBJ2-1
CDR3aa: CAISDPGTSGRLRNEQFF

abundance: NA
d_gene: TRBD1
v_gene: TRBV7-9
j_gene: TRBJ1-2
CDR3aa: CASSSEPRQGENYGYTF

abundance: NA
d_gene: TRBD1
v_gene: TRBV6-1
j_gene: TRBJ1-1
CDR3aa: CASSAWTGGNTEAFF

abundance: NA
d_gene: TRBD1
v_gene: TRBV11-3
j_gene: TRBJ2-7
CDR3aa: CASSSEKTGGVYEQYF

abundance: NA
d_gene: NA
v_gene: TRBV14
j_gene: TRBJ1-1
CDR3aa: CASSQMWEGRNTEAFF

abundance: NA
d_gene: NA
v_gene: TRBV27
j_gene: TRBJ2-4
CDR3aa: CASSPSDSLAKNIQYF

abundance: NA
d_gene: NA
v_gene: TRBV6-5
j_gene: NA
CDR3aa: CASSTRRSSYEQYF

abundance: NA
d_gene: NA
v_gene: TRBV2
j_gene: TRBJ1-5
CDR3aa: CASEYEAGQPQHF

abundance: few
d_gene: TRBD2
v_gene: TRBV7-2
j_gene: TRBJ2-5
CDR3aa: CASSSWGGGETQYF

abundance: NA
d_gene: NA
v_gene: TRBV28
j_gene: TRBJ2-7
CDR3aa: CASSLINPDKQYF

abundance: once
d_gene: NA
v_gene: TRBV5-6
j_gene: TRBJ1-1
CDR3aa: CASSWVQGNTEAFF

abundance: NA
d_gene: NA
v_gene: TRBV5-1
j_gene: TRBJ2-3
CDR3aa: CASRSGLANTDTQYF

abundance: NA
d_gene: TRBD2
v_gene: TRBV5-4
j_gene: TRBJ2-7
CDR3aa: CASSLGREGEQYF

abundance: NA
d_gene: NA
v_gene: TRBV29-1
j_gene: TRBJ2-7
CDR3aa: CSVEGDTYEQYF

abundance: NA
d_gene: NA
v_gene: TRBV18
j_gene: TRBJ1-1
CDR3aa: CASSPGTGSKNTEAFF

abundance: NA
d_gene: TRBD1
v_gene: TRBV5-1
j_gene: TRBJ1-1
CDR3aa: CASNRQGSDTEAFF

abundance: NA
d_gene: TRBD1
v_gene: TRBV19
j_gene: TRBJ2-1
CDR3aa: CASSSDRVNEQFF

abundance: NA
d_gene: TRBD2
v_gene: TRBV7-2
j_gene: TRBJ2-1
CDR3aa: CASSSGLAGGRRQFF